Each of the 17 T cell receptor beta chains below was sequenced from the same sample in a study of blood T cells in healthy people across ages. Primed by a sample-barcoded 5' primer and a J-beta primer mix, a second PCR proceeded for about 6 to 12 cycles. From the 5' RACE reads, TCRdb called clonotypes with MiXCR, one entry per CDR3 protein. The table lists about 500,000 distinct CDR3 sequences, under 30% of them singletons. The same data also went into a second study, on T cells of mothers and their children.

Sequencing was done on a sample of blood. These receptors were taken from a boy under 18 in good health.

This chain uses TRBV20-1 with TRBJ2-7, with TRBD2 as a possible D gene (6 bases). This CDR3 comprises 15 residues. The V gene lost 3 bases and the J gene lost 5 bases, with 20 bases spanning the gap. Germline CDR1 reads DFQATT; CDR2 reads SNEGSKA (reference sequence). The CDR3 DNA sequence: TGCAGTGCTAGTCCTCAGGCGGGAAATTTCCACGAGCAGTACTTC. It is translated as CSASPQAGNFHEQYF.

The sample holds a few counts of this clonotype. The rearrangement joins TRBV5-5 to TRBJ2-5; D ambiguous. V was cut by 2 bases and J by 3 bases, with 8 bases left in between. This CDR3 is built from 13 residues. CDR1 and CDR2 (germline): SGHKS, YYEKEE (reference sequence). The chain's CDR3 is CASSFRWEETQYF. In DNA, the CDR3 is TGTGCCAGCAGCTTTCGGTGGGAAGAGACCCAGTACTTC.

This clonotype was seen a handful of times. At one of its ends the junction is not consistent with the germline gene, which may arise from a read error. The chain has TRBV3-1 and TRBJ2-5; possible D gene TRBD1, 5 bases. The J call may be wrong; the DNA end is better matched by TRBJ2-7. This CDR3 has 13 amino acids. From germline, CDR1 is LGHDT and CDR2 YNNKEL (reference sequence). The CDR3 DNA sequence: TGTGCTAGCAGCCATGACAGCTCCTACGAGCAGTACTTC. Its translation: CASSHDSSYEQYF.

This sequence joins TRBV4-1 and TRBJ1-2, with D possibly matching TRBD1 (5 bases). CDR3 size: 16 residues. V lost 0 bases and J 2 bases, leaving 13 bases between the germline ends. Germline V gene data show CDR1 as MGHRA and CDR2 as YSYEKL. CDR3 in amino acids: CASSQEAGTLNYGYTF. The CDR3 coding sequence is TGCGCCAGCAGCCAAGAGGCCGGGACCTTAAACTATGGCTACACCTTC.

This clonotype was seen a handful of times. V gene TRBV27 combines with J gene TRBJ2-5; no firm D call. The CDR3 contains 11 residues. CDR1 and CDR2 (germline): MNHEY, SMNVEV (reference sequence). Trimming removed 4 bases from V and 5 bases from J, with 5 bases in between. This CDR3 reads CASSSIETQYF. Written as DNA, the CDR3 is TGTGCCAGCAGTTCCATCGAGACCCAGTACTTC.

This clonotype was counted a few times. Given the absence of the conserved phenylalanine or tryptophan at the CDR3 end, a read error is likely. The rearrangement uses TRBV4-3 and TRBJ1-4; D unresolved. Per the germline V gene, CDR1 is LGHNA and CDR2 is YSLEER. Trimming removed 0 bases from V and 8 bases from J, with 10 bases in between. This CDR3 is 14 amino acids long. CDR3 loop: CASSQDVRGEKLFL. CDR3 nucleotides: TGCGCCAGCAGCCAAGATGTCCGGGGAGAAAAACTGTTTCTT.

The chain is built from TRBV5-1 and TRBJ2-7; 7 nucleotides agree with TRBD2. CDR1 and CDR2 from the germline V gene are SGHRS and YFSETQ. V was pared by 2 bases and J by 0 bases, with 11 bases of the junction left unmatched. The CDR3 contains 17 residues. The CDR3 nucleotides are TGCGCCAGCAGCTTAATGCCAACTAGCGTAAGCTCCTACGAGCAGTACGTC. Its protein product is CASSLMPTSVSSYEQYV.

This clonotype has a handful of counts. This chain connects TRBV6-5 to TRBJ1-4; tentatively, D is TRBD1 (5 bases). The CDR3 contains 12 residues. V shed 9 bases and J shed 10 bases, with 15 bases lying between them. Germline-derived CDR1 and CDR2 are MNHEY and SVGAGI. The CDR3 DNA is TGTGCCAGTACGAACCAGGGCGGAAAACTGTTTTTT. Translating it yields CASTNQGGKLFF.

This clonotype was found many times. CDR3 nucleotides: TGTGCCAGCAGTCAGGGAGACGAGCAGTACTTC. Its translation: CASSQGDEQYF. V usage is TRBV14 and J usage is TRBJ2-7, with D possibly being TRBD1 or TRBD2 (5 bases each). Germline V CDR1 and CDR2: SGHDN, FVKESK. V was clipped by 6 bases and J by 5 bases, with 8 bases between them. The CDR3 is 11 amino acids.

This clonotype was counted only a few times. The chain combines TRBV7-8 with TRBJ2-1; 7 nucleotides agree with TRBD2. Trimming at V came to 5 bases and at J to 3 bases, leaving 7 bases not matched to a gene. Per germline, CDR1 SGHVS and CDR2 FQNEAQ. This CDR3 is 15 amino acids long. CDR3 sequence (DNA): TGTGCCAGCAGCCCCAGCGGGGATATCTACAATGAGCAGTTCTTC. Its protein product is CASSPSGDIYNEQFF. The whole variable domain, remainder taken from reference TRBV7-8 and TRBJ2-1, is GAGVSQSPRYKVAKRGQDVALRCDPISGHVSLFWYQQALGQGPEFLTYFQNEAQLDKSGLPSDRFFAERPEGSVSTLKIQRTQQEDSAVYLCASSPSGDIYNEQFFGPGTRLTVL.

A few counts support this clonotype. This sequence joins TRBV16 and TRBJ1-4; 9 nucleotides align to TRBD1. V lost 4 bases to trimming and J lost 10 bases; unmatched junction nucleotides: 10. Germline V gives CDR1 KGHSY, CDR2 FQNENV. CDR3 size: 15 residues. CDR3 loop: CASSLTGGASGKLFF. The CDR3 DNA follows: TGTGCCAGCAGCCTAACAGGGGGCGCGTCGGGAAAACTGTTTTTT.

This clonotype has more than one count but fewer than ten. V is TRBV4-2 and J is TRBJ2-7, with a weak D call TRBD1 (6 bases). Trimming left V 0 bases short and J 0 bases short, with 15 bases between. The CDR3 contains 17 residues. Per germline, CDR1 LGHNA and CDR2 YNFKEQ. CDR3 nucleotides: TGTGCCAGCAGCCAAGATCTTAGGGGGTCATTCTCCTACGAGCAGTACTTC. As protein: CASSQDLRGSFSYEQYF.

This clonotype was seen only a few times. The chain joins TRBV20-1 to TRBJ2-7, with D perhaps matching TRBD2 (6 bases). The CDR3 is 15 amino acids. Looked up from germline, CDR1 is DFQATT and CDR2 is SNEGSKA (reference sequence). The germline V and J ends were trimmed by 0 bases and 2 bases, with 14 bases remaining between them. CDR3 amino acids: CSARDRREPPYEQYF. The CDR3 nucleotides are TGCAGTGCTAGAGATCGCCGGGAGCCCCCCTACGAGCAGTACTTC.

The J gene is TRBJ2-2, the V gene TRBV5-1; a possible D gene is TRBD2 (5 bases). V lost 3 bases to trimming and J lost 6 bases, with 9 bases between them. This CDR3 region has 13 residues. The germline V gene has CDR1 SGHRS and CDR2 YFSETQ. CDR3 in DNA: TGCGCCAGCAGCTCCGAGGGAGCCGGGGAGCTGTTTTTT. The encoded protein is CASSSEGAGELFF. Complete variable domain (other parts from reference TRBV5-1 and TRBJ2-2): KAGVTQTPRYLIKTRGQQVTLSCSPISGHRSVSWYQQTPGQGLQFLFEYFSETQRNKGNFPGRFSGRQFSNSRSEMNVSTLELGDSALYLCASSSEGAGELFFGEGSRLTVL.

The rearrangement uses TRBV3-1 and TRBJ2-5; a possible D gene is TRBD2 (7 bases). Trimming stripped 1 base from V and 9 bases from J, with 18 bases between. The germline V gene encodes CDR1 LGHDT and CDR2 YNNKEL (reference sequence). CDR3 length equals 15 residues. The CDR3 bases are TGTGCCAGCAGCCAAGTAGAACGGGGGGCGTTCCCCCAGTACTTC. Its protein is CASSQVERGAFPQYF.

This clonotype was counted only a few times. The chain uses TRBV27 and TRBJ2-6; D call uncertain. The CDR3 has 15 residues. The V end was cut by 6 bases, the J end by 1 base, with 10 bases between. Germline CDR1 and CDR2: MNHEY and SMNVEV (reference sequence). The CDR3, as DNA: TGTGCCAGCAGGTCCTCCTCGTCTGGGGCCAACGTCCTGACTTTC. It specifies CASRSSSSGANVLTF.

This CDR3 is CASSQKGSATETQYF. CDR3 nucleotide sequence: TGCGCCAGCAGCCAAAAAGGGAGTGCAACGGAGACCCAGTACTTC. This rearrangement joins TRBV4-3 to TRBJ2-5; D is possibly TRBD2 (5 bases). V lost 2 bases, J lost 5 bases, and 15 bases lay in between. The CDR3 runs to 15 residues. The germline V gene has CDR1 LGHNA and CDR2 YSLEER.